One and the same sample provided the 20 T cell receptor beta chains below, sequenced in a study of cytomegalovirus exposure and HLA in healthy donors. PCR primers comprised 60 Vbeta and 13 Jbeta primers. The table came from immunoSEQ multiplex PCR; TCRdb's copy has only in-frame clones and leaves some out. The sample has 60,000 or so clones, 71% seen once. The sample was PBMCs. Receptor source: a man in his fifties in good health and CMV-seropositive.

The rearrangement uses TRBV19 and TRBJ2-7, with 10 bases matching TRBD1. This CDR3 has 14 residues. V gave up 5 bases and J gave up 6 bases; unmatched junction bases: 7. Germline CDR1 is LNHDA and CDR2 is SQIVND (reference sequence). CDR3 protein: CASSPGTGVSEQYF. As DNA, the CDR3 is TGTGCCAGTAGTCCCGGGACAGGGGTGAGCGAGCAGTACTTC.

The chain combines TRBV29-1 with TRBJ1-1; D unresolved. This CDR3 region has 15 residues. V shed 5 bases and J shed 1 base, with 17 bases lying between them. CDR1 is SQVTM and CDR2 is ANQGSEA in the germline V gene. CDR3 sequence reads: CSVSPSGGRNTEAFF. The CDR3 coding sequence is TGCAGCGTTTCCCCATCGGGAGGACGGAACACTGAAGCTTTCTTT.

The chain joins TRBV28 to TRBJ2-2; maybe TRBD2 (6 bases). The V end lost 3 bases, the J end lost 1 base, and 9 bases lay between the germline ends. The CDR3 is 15 amino acids. Germline assignment: CDR1 MDHEN and CDR2 SYDVKM. The CDR3 DNA follows: TGTGCCAGCAGTTTTGGCGGGGTGAACACCGGGGAGCTGTTTTTT. It yields the protein CASSFGGVNTGELFF.

The chain employs TRBV9 and TRBJ2-6, with TRBD1 identical over 9 bases. CDR3 length equals 16 residues. The ends lost 3 bases at V and 3 bases at J; junction bases unmatched: 4. Germline CDR1 is SGDLS and CDR2 is YYNGEE. CDR3: CASSDRGRGGANVLTF. The CDR3 nucleotides read TGTGCCAGCAGCGACAGGGGGCGCGGTGGGGCCAACGTCCTGACTTTC.

This clone was seen more than once but under ten times. CDR3 residues: CASSPGLSSYNSPLHF. DNA of the CDR3: TGTGCCAGCAGTCCCGGACTGAGCTCCTATAATTCACCCCTCCACTTT. V is TRBV7-8 and J is TRBJ1-6, with no clear D. The CDR3 sequence is 16 residues long. Trimming stripped 6 bases from V and 0 bases from J, with 12 bases between. The germline V gene has CDR1 SGHVS and CDR2 FQNEAQ.

This clone occurred a few times. The chain is built from TRBV7-8 and TRBJ1-5, with a tentative D call TRBD1 (5 bases). The V gene lost 1 base and the J gene lost 1 base, with 8 bases spanning the gap. From germline, CDR1 is SGHVS and CDR2 FQNEAQ. The CDR3 contains 15 residues. This CDR3 reads CASSLEGLSNQPQHF. The CDR3 nucleotides read TGTGCCAGCAGCTTAGAGGGGTTAAGCAATCAGCCCCAGCATTTT.

The chain links TRBV10-3 to TRBJ1-2, with D unresolved. Trimming removed 5 bases at V and 5 bases at J, with 15 bases between. CDR3 length: 14 residues. Germline CDR1 ENHRY, CDR2 SYGVKD. CDR3 nucleotide sequence: TGTGCCATCAGTCCGGATACGGGTCGTTATGGCTACACCTTC. It yields the protein CAISPDTGRYGYTF.

The chain links TRBV10-3 to TRBJ2-5; 7 nucleotides align to TRBD2. Germline V gene sequence: CDR1 ENHRY, CDR2 SYGVKD. The V and J ends lost 6 bases and 2 bases, in that order; junction bases with no gene match: 3. The length of the CDR3 is 13 residues. The CDR3 coding sequence is TGTGCCATCAGCGGGACTACACAAGAGACCCAGTACTTC. It specifies CAISGTTQETQYF.

This clone was detected only a few times. V usage is TRBV4-1 and J usage is TRBJ1-2; no reliable D call. The V end lost 0 bases, the J end lost 8 bases, and 7 bases lay between the germline ends. The germline CDR1 and CDR2 sequences are MGHRA and YSYEKL. This CDR3 is 12 amino acids long. DNA of the CDR3: TGCGCCAGCAGCCAAGAAGCAGGAGGCTACACCTTC. Protein: CASSQEAGGYTF.

The rearrangement links TRBV6-5 to TRBJ2-7; TRBD2 aligns across 9 bases. Germline lookup yields CDR1 MNHEY and CDR2 SVGAGI. The CDR3 consists of 15 residues. J gave up 4 bases and V 2 bases, and 6 bases lay outside the gene matches. The chain's CDR3 is CASSYGAGGPYEQYF. The CDR3 coding sequence is TGTGCCAGCAGTTACGGAGCGGGGGGACCTTACGAGCAGTACTTC.

The chain has TRBV18 and TRBJ2-7; no firm D call. This CDR3 comprises 15 residues. V lost 3 bases, J lost 2 bases, and 14 bases lay in between. Per germline, CDR1 KGHSH and CDR2 LQKENI. CDR3 in DNA: TGTGCCAGCTCACCTGATTTGACGGGTACCTACGAGCAGTACTTC. Amino acid sequence: CASSPDLTGTYEQYF.

This clone was detected once. V is TRBV6-5 and J is TRBJ1-1, with 8 bases fitting TRBD1. Trimming at V came to 10 bases and at J to 5 bases, leaving 9 bases not matched to a gene. Germline V CDR1 and CDR2: MNHEY, SVGAGI. This CDR3 has 13 amino acids. Written as DNA, the CDR3 is TGTGCCACGGGTGGACAGGGAAAAACTGAAGCTTTCTTT. As protein: CATGGQGKTEAFF.

This clone was counted between two and nine times. This chain connects TRBV5-6 to TRBJ2-1; TRBD2 matches 9 bases. This CDR3 region has 14 residues. CDR1 is SGHDT, CDR2 YYEEEE, per germline. The junction had 2 bases not matched to a gene; V was cut back by 2 bases and J by 5 bases. CDR3 sequence: CASSFSGSNNEQFF. As DNA, the CDR3 is TGTGCCAGCAGCTTTAGCGGGAGCAACAATGAGCAGTTCTTC.

This sequence joins TRBV5-8 and TRBJ1-2, with 7 bases that match TRBD1. Germline CDR1 reads SGHTS; CDR2 reads YDEGEE. J was trimmed by 4 bases and V by 2 bases; bases with no gene match: 8. This CDR3 has 15 residues. This CDR3 is CASSLLGGGSYGYTF. The DNA for the CDR3 is TGTGCCAGCAGCTTACTTGGAGGGGGCAGCTATGGCTACACCTTC.

This clone has more than one count but fewer than ten. This rearrangement joins TRBV19 to TRBJ1-2, with 12 bases identical to TRBD1. This CDR3 has 15 residues. The trim removed 5 bases at V and 7 bases at J, leaving 8 bases unmatched. CDR1 is LNHDA, CDR2 SQIVND, per germline (reference sequence). CDR3 sequence reads: CASSVPGTGGRGYTF. The CDR3 region has the DNA TGTGCCAGTAGTGTCCCCGGGACAGGGGGCCGTGGCTACACCTTC. The complete variable domain, with remaining parts taken from reference TRBV19 and TRBJ1-2, reads DGGITQSPKYLFRKEGQNVTLSCEQNLNHDAMYWYRQDPGQGLRLIYYSQIVNDFQKGDIAEGYSVSREKKESFPLTVTSAQKNPTAFYLCASSVPGTGGRGYTFGSGTRLTVV.

The chain has TRBV7-9 and TRBJ2-1; 7 nucleotides agree with TRBD2. CDR3 length equals 14 residues. After removal of 3 bases from V and 6 bases from J, the junction contained 5 bases not matched to a gene. Per germline, CDR1 SEHNR and CDR2 FQNEAQ (reference sequence). The CDR3 loop is CASSLRERGNEQFF. The DNA for the CDR3 is TGTGCCAGCAGCTTGCGGGAGCGAGGCAATGAGCAGTTCTTC.

This clone has only a few counts. The CDR3 DNA reads TGTGCCAGCAGCCAAGATCTAGCGGGGGCTGAGGGCGAGCAGTACTTC. Its protein is CASSQDLAGAEGEQYF. The V and J genes are TRBV4-2 and TRBJ2-7, with TRBD2 matching over 10 bases. CDR3 length equals 16 residues. Trimming cost V 0 bases and J 6 bases; bases outside gene matches: 8. Germline CDR1 reads LGHNA; CDR2 reads YNFKEQ.

The chain carries TRBV27 and TRBJ1-2, with 11 bases matching TRBD1. CDR1 is MNHEY, CDR2 SMNVEV, per germline (reference sequence). The CDR3 totals 15 residues. V lost 6 bases, J lost 4 bases, and 7 bases stayed unmatched. The CDR3 DNA reads TGTGCCAGCAGGCCCCGGGACAGGGGGGGCTATGGCTACACCTTC. Translation gives CASRPRDRGGYGYTF.

This clone occurred once. The CDR3 is CASRTMARKTDTQYF. In DNA, the CDR3 is TGTGCAAGTCGCACGATGGCGAGGAAGACAGATACGCAGTATTTT. The gene calls are TRBV12-2 and TRBJ2-3; TRBD2 reflects the table's D call only, with no check against the DNA. TRBV12-2 is classified as a pseudogene. The CDR3 has 15 residues.

The chain employs TRBV5-1 and TRBJ2-7, with 13 bases lining up with TRBD2. This CDR3 is built from 14 residues. The germline CDR1 and CDR2 sequences are SGHRS and YFSETQ. Germline trimming cut 1 base from V and 7 bases from J; bases unmatched to any gene: 2. CDR3 nucleotides: TGCGCCAGCAGCTTGACTAGCGGGAGGGTAGAGCAGTACTTC. This encodes CASSLTSGRVEQYF. Full variable domain (missing parts from reference TRBV5-1 and TRBJ2-7): KAGVTQTPRYLIKTRGQQVTLSCSPISGHRSVSWYQQTPGQGLQFLFEYFSETQRNKGNFPGRFSGRQFSNSRSEMNVSTLELGDSALYLCASSLTSGRVEQYFGPGTRLTVT.